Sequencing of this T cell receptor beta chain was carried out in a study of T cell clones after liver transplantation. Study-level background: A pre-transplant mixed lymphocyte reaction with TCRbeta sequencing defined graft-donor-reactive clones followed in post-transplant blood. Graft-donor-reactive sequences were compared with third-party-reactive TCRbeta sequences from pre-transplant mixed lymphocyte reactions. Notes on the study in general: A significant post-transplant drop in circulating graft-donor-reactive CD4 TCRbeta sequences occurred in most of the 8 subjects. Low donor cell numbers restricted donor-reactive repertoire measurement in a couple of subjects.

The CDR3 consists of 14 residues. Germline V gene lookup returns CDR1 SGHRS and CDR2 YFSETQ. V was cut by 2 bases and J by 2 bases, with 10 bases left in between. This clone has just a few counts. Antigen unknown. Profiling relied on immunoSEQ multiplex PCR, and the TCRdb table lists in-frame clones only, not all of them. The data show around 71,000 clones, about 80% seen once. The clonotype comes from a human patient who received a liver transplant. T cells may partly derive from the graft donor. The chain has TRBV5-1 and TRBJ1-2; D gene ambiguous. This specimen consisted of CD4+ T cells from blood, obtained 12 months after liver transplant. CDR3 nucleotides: TGCGCCAGCAGCTTAGTCCACTTAAACTATGGCTACACCTTC. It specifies CASSLVHLNYGYTF.